The TCR beta chain under discussion was sequenced for a study of T-cell memory formation after mild COVID-19. The study, taken as a whole, reports: The main location of contracting CD4+ clones was CM and EM, and that of contracting CD8+ clones was EMRA. Clones contracting over day 15 to 85 were CD4/CD8 balanced, with later expanders leaning CD4+. There was no confirmation that second-wave clones peaking on day 37 were SARS-CoV-2 specific.

TCRdb recomputed calls from the 5' RACE reads with MiXCR, one row per CDR3 protein. The sample contains 450,000 or so distinct CDR3 sequences, 15% to 20% of which appear only once. In germline, CDR1 is SEHNR, CDR2 FQNEAQ (reference sequence). This CDR3 is built from 15 residues. V shed 5 bases and J shed 5 bases, with 15 bases lying between them. This clonotype has only a few counts. Its target is not known. Sequenced: PBMCs or a T cell subset sorted from them (not recorded which). The rearrangement links TRBV7-9 to TRBJ1-4; maybe TRBD1 (6 bases). This TCR was recovered from an adult woman who had mild COVID-19 (a few samples of this study predate the infection). Cell type and time point are not known. CDR3 in DNA: TGTGCCAGCAGCCAGGGGAACAGAGAAAATGAAAAACTGTTTTTT. It yields the protein CASSQGNRENEKLFF.